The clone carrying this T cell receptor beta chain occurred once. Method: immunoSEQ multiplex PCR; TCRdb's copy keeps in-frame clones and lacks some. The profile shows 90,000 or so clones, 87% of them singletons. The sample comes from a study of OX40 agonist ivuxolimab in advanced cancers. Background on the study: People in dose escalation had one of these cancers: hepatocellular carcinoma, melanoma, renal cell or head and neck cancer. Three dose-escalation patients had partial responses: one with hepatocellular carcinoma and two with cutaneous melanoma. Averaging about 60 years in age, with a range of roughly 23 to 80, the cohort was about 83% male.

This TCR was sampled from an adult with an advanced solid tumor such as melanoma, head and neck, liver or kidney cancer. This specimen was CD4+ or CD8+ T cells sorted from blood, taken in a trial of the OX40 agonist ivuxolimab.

CDR3 nucleotides: TGTGCCAGCAGCCCCGGGGGAGAGAGATCAGAGACCCAGTACTTC. Amino acid sequence: CASSPGGERSETQYF. The chain carries TRBV9 and TRBJ2-5; weak D call: TRBD2 (6 bases). The CDR3 has 15 residues. Germline V gene data show CDR1 as SGDLS and CDR2 as YYNGEE. V was trimmed by 4 bases and J by 4 bases, leaving 17 bases between them.